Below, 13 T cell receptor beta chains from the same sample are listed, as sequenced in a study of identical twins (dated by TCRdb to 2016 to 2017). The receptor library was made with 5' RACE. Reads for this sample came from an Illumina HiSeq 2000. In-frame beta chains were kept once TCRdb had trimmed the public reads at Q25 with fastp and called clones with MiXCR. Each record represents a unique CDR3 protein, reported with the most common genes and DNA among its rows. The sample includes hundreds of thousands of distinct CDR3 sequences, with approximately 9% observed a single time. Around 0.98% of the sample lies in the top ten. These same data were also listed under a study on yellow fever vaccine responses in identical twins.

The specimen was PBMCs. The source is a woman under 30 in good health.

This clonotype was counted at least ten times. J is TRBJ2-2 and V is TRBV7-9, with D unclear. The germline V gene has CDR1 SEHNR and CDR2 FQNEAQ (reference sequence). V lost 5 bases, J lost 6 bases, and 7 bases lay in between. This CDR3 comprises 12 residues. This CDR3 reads CASSPKAGELFF. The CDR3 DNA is TGTGCCAGCAGCCCGAAGGCCGGGGAGCTGTTTTTT.

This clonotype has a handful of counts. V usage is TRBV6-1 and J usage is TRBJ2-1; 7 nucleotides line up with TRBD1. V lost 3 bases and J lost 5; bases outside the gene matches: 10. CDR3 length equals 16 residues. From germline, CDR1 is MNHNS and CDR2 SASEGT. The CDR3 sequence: CASSDHRGGADNEQFF. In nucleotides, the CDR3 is TGTGCCAGCAGTGACCACAGGGGTGGAGCGGACAATGAGCAGTTCTTC.

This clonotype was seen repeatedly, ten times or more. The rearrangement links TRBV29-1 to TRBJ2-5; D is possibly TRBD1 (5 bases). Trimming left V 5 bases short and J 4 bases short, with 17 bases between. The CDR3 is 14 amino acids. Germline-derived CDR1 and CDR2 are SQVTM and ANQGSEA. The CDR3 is CSVNSQVLTETQYF. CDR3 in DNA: TGCAGCGTTAATTCACAGGTGTTAACAGAGACCCAGTACTTC.

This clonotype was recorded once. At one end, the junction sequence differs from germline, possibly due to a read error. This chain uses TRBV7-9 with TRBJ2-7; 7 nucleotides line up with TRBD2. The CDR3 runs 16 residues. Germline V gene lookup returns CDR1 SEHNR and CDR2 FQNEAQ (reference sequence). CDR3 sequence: CARSLGLLCGSHEQYF. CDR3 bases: TGTGCCAGGAGCTTGGGGCTCCTCTGCGGGAGCCACGAGCAGTACTTC.

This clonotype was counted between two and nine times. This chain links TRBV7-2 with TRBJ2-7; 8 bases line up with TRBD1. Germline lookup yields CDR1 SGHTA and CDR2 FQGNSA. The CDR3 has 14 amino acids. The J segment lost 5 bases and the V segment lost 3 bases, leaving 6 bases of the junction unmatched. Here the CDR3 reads CASSFRDRTNEQYF. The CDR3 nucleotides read TGTGCCAGCAGCTTCAGGGACAGGACTAACGAGCAGTACTTC.

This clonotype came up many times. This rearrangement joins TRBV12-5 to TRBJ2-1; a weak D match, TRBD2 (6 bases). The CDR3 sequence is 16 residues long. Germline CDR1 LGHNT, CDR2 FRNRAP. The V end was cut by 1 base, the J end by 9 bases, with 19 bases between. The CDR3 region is CASGLDGGLRAREQFF. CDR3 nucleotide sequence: TGTGCTAGTGGTTTGGACGGGGGACTTCGAGCTCGTGAGCAGTTCTTC.

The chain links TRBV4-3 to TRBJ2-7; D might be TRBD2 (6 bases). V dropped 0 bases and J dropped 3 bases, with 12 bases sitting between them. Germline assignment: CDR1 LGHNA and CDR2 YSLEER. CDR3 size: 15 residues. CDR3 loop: CASSQELADNYEQYF. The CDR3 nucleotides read TGCGCCAGCAGCCAAGAATTAGCGGATAACTACGAGCAGTACTTC.

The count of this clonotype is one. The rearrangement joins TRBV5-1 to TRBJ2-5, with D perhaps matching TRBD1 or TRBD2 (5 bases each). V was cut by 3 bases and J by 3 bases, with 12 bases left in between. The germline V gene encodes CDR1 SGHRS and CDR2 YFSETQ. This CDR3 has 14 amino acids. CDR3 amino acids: CASSWGLAKETQYF. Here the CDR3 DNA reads TGCGCCAGCAGCTGGGGGTTAGCGAAAGAGACCCAGTACTTC.

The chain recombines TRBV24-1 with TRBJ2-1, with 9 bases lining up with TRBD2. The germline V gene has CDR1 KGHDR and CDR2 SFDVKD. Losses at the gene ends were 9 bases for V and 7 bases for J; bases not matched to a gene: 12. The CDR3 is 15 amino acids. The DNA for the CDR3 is TGTGCCACCCAGTTGAATAGCGGGAGAATAAATGAGCAGTTCTTC. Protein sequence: CATQLNSGRINEQFF.

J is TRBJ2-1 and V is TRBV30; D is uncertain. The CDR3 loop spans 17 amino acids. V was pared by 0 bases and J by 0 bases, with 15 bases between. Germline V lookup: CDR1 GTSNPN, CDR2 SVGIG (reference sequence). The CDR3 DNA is TGTGCCTGGAGTGTTAGCTTGGCGATAAGCTCCTACAATGAGCAGTTCTTC. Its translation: CAWSVSLAISSYNEQFF. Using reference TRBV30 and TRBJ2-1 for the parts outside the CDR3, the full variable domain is SQTIHQWPATLVQPVGSPLSLECTVEGTSNPNLYWYRQAAGRGLQLLFYSVGIGQISSEVPQNLSASRPQDRQFILSSKKLLLSDSGFYLCAWSVSLAISSYNEQFFGPGTRLTVL.

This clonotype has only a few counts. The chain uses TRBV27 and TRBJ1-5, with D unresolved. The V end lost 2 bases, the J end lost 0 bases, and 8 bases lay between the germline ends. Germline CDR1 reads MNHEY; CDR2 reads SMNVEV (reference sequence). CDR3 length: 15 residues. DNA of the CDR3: TGTGCCAGCAGTTTAACGAGTGCTAGCAATCAGCCCCAGCATTTT. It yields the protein CASSLTSASNQPQHF.

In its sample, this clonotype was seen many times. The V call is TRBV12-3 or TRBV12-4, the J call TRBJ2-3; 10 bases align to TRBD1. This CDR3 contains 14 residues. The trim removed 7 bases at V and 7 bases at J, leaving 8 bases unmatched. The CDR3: CASTKTGGSHTQYF. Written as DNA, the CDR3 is TGTGCCAGCACCAAGACAGGGGGCTCACATACGCAGTATTTT.

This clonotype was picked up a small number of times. CDR3 loop: CASSLRLAGAQETQYF. The CDR3 bases are TGTGCCAGCAGCTTAAGACTAGCGGGTGCCCAAGAGACCCAGTACTTC. The V and J genes are TRBV7-2 and TRBJ2-5; TRBD2 agrees at 10 bases. Germline V gene lookup returns CDR1 SGHTA and CDR2 FQGNSA. CDR3 size: 16 residues. The junction had 4 bases not matched to a gene; V was cut back by 2 bases and J by 1 base.